The T cell receptor (beta chain) described here comes from a study of siplizumab effects on memory and regulatory T cells (dated by TCRdb to 2018 to 2020). A note on the overall study: The effect of the anti-CD2 antibody siplizumab on alloreactive T-cell subsets was examined in allogeneic mixed lymphocyte reactions constructed from human PBMCs.

Concerning this clone: Its cognate antigen has yet to be identified. One base away there is no much larger clone; base qualities are not given.

V is reduced by 3 bases and J by 4 bases, leaving a spacing of 14 bases between them. Its CDR3 holds 15 amino acids, cysteine through phenylalanine. Left in the record is the CDR3 DNA by itself, 45 bases read in frame from the first base. Based on the germline V gene (reference sequence), the CDR1 and CDR2 sequences are LNHNV and YYDKDF. The library was prepared using the immunoSEQ multiplex PCR assay. The deep sequencing platform assayed about 90,000 TCR templates per sample. Genomic DNA extracted from sorted T cells was the material used for TCRbeta CDR3 sequencing. In the original analysis: The R programming language was used for the clonal analysis of the TCRbeta CDR3 data. Unstimulated samples were compared with post-reaction CFSE-low samples to define alloreactive CD4+ and CD8+ clones. By matching sequences to the repertoires of sorted unstimulated Treg and non-Treg cells, each alloreactive CD4+ clone was assigned a regulatory or non-regulatory origin. Imported from immuneACCESS, the table was reduced by TCRdb to in-frame sequences with V and J called. These copies leave out some clones; in studies compared against another copy, an unresolved V gene accounts for under half, and the cause of the remainder is not known. D and trimming come from the DNA, and the V and J calls and clone size come from that table. This sample comprises about 52,000 clones, 95% to 97% of them detected only once. The ten largest clones capture 0.5% to 0.7% of the sample.

On the study overall, not on this receptor specifically: Siplizumab significantly lowered the cumulative frequency of alloreactive sequences that could be traced to unstimulated CD4+ memory T cells. Sequences below about 10^-5 frequency were poorly captured, so only a minor fraction of alloreactive clones could be mapped to unstimulated subsets. A naive or memory phenotype could not be assigned to roughly 75-95% of proliferating CD4+ or CD8+ clones. The suppressive function of proliferating Tregs from siplizumab cultures was not functionally confirmed. Unstimulated naive T cells appeared to be more diverse than memory T cells, and naive cells seemed to make a substantial contribution to the alloresponse. Of the alloreactive CD4+ clones that could be mapped, the Treg-derived share averaged around 70% with siplizumab compared with roughly 25% in control reactions.

In three donor pairs, further sequencing was done on unstimulated CD8+ naive, CD4+ memory, CD8+ TEMRA, CD4+ naive and CD8+ effector memory subsets. TCRbeta CDR3 sequencing was performed on sorted unstimulated T cells and on proliferating T cells recovered from mixed lymphocyte reactions. Fresh whole blood from fewer than 11 HLA-typed healthy donors served as the source for isolating PBMCs. Input material: naive CD4+ T cells sorted from blood. The label giving this sample's cell subset or site can be read as: unstimulated naive T cells. The chain is assembled from TRBV15 and TRBJ2-3; matching of 6 bases hints at TRBD1 as the D gene. The sequence was obtained from a human donor in good health. The nucleotide sequence reads TGTGCCACCAGCAGGTTATCACAGGGTGCAGATACGCAGTATTTT. Its translation reads: CATSRLSQGADTQYF.